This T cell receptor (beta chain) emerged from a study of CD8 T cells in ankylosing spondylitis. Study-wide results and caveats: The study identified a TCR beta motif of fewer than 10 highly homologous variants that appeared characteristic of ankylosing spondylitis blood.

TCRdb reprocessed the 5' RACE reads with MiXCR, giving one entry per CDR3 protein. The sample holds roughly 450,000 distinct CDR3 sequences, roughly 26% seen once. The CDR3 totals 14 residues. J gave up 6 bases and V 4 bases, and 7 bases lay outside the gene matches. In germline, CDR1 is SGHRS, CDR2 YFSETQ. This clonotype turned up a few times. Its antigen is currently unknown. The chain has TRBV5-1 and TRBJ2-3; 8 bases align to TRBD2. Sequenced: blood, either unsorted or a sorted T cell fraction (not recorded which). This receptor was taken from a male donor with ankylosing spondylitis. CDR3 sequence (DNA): TGCGCCAGCAGCCCCCGTTCTAGCGGGGATACGCAGTATTTT. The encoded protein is CASSPRSSGDTQYF.